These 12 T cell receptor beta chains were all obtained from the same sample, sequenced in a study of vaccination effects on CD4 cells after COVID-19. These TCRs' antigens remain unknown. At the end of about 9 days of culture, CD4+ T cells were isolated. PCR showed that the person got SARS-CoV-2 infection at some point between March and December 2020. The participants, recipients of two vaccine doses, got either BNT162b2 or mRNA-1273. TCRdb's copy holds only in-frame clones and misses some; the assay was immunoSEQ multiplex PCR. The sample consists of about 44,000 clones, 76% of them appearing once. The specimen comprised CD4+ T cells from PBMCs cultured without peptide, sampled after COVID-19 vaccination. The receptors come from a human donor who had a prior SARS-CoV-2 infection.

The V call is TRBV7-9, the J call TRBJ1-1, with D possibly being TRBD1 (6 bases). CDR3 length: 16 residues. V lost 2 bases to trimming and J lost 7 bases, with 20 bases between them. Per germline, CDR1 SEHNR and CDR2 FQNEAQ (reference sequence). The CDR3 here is CASSLTGGRTSDEAFF. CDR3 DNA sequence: TGTGCCAGCAGCTTAACCGGGGGGCGAACGAGTGATGAAGCTTTCTTT.

The CDR3, as DNA: TGTGCCAGCAGTTACATTCCGGTCAATGAGCAGTTCTTC. It yields the protein CASSYIPVNEQFF. The chain employs TRBV6-2 or TRBV6-3 and TRBJ2-1; unclear D gene. The CDR3 spans 13 residues. Trimming cost V 2 bases and J 6 bases, with 8 bases left between them. CDR1 and CDR2 from the germline V gene are MNHEY and SVGEGT.

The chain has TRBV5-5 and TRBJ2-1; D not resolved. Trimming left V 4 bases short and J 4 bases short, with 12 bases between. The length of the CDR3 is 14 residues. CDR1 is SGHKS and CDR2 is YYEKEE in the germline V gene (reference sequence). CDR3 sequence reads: CASSPSSGYNEQFF. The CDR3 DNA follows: TGTGCCAGCAGCCCATCGTCCGGGTACAATGAGCAGTTCTTC. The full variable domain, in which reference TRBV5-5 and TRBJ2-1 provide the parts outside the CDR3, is DAGVTQSPTHLIKTRGQQVTLRCSPISGHKSVSWYQQVLGQGPQFIFQYYEKEERGRGNFPDRFSARQFPNYSSELNVNALLLGDSALYLCASSPSSGYNEQFFGPGTRLTVL.

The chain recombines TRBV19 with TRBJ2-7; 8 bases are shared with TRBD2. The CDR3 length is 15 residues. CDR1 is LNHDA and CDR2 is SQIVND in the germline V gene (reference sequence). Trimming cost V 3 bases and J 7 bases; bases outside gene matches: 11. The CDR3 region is CASSIGGTRVLEQYF. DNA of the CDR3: TGTGCCAGTAGTATCGGGGGGACTAGGGTCCTGGAGCAGTACTTC.

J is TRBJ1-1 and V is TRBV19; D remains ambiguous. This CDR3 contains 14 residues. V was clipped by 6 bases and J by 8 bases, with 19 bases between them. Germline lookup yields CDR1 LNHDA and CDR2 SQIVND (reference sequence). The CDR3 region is CASSEYFGLLEAFF. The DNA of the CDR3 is TGTGCCAGTAGCGAGTATTTCGGACTACTCGAAGCTTTCTTT.

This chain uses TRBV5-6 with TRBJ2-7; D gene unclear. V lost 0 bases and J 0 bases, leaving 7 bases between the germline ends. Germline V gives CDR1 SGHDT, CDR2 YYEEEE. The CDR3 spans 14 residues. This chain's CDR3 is CASSLDGFSYEQYF. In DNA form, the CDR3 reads TGTGCCAGCAGCTTGGACGGGTTCTCCTACGAGCAGTACTTC.

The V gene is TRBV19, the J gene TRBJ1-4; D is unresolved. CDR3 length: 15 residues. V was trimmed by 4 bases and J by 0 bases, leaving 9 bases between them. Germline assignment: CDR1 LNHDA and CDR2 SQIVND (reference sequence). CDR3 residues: CASSKDGATNEKLFF. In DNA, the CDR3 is TGTGCCAGTAGTAAGGACGGGGCAACTAATGAAAAACTGTTTTTT. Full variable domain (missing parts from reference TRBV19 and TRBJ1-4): DGGITQSPKYLFRKEGQNVTLSCEQNLNHDAMYWYRQDPGQGLRLIYYSQIVNDFQKGDIAEGYSVSREKKESFPLTVTSAQKNPTAFYLCASSKDGATNEKLFFGSGTQLSVL.

Here the CDR3 DNA reads TGTGCCAGCAGCGAGGATTGGGACAGTTTGTCTAACTATGGCTACACCTTC. It encodes CASSEDWDSLSNYGYTF. The chain has TRBV7-2 and TRBJ1-2; the match to TRBD1 covers 7 bases. The CDR3 is 17 residues long. Germline CDR1 and CDR2: SGHTA and FQGNSA. V lost 5 bases, J lost 0 bases, and 12 bases stayed unmatched. Full variable domain (rest looked up from reference TRBV7-2 and TRBJ1-2): GAGVSQSPSNKVTEKGKDVELRCDPISGHTALYWYRQSLGQGLEFLIYFQGNSAPDKSGLPSDRFSAERTGGSVSTLTIQRTQQEDSAVYLCASSEDWDSLSNYGYTFGSGTRLTVV.

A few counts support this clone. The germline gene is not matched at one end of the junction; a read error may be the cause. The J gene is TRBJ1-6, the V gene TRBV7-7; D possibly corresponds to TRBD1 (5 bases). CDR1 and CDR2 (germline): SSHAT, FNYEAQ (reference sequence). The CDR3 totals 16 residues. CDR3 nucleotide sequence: TGTGCTAGCAGCCATAGACAGTTCTACTACAATTCACCCCTCCACTTT. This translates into CASSHRQFYYNSPLHF.

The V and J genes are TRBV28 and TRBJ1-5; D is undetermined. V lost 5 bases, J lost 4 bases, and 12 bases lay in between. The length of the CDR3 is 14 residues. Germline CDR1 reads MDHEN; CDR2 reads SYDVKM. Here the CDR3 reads CASSIWRDNQPQHF. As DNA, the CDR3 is TGTGCCAGCAGTATCTGGAGGGATAATCAGCCCCAGCATTTT. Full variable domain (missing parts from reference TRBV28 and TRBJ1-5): DVKVTQSSRYLVKRTGEKVFLECVQDMDHENMFWYRQDPGLGLRLIYFSYDVKMKEKGDIPEGYSVSREKKERFSLILESASTNQTSMYLCASSIWRDNQPQHFGDGTRLSIL.

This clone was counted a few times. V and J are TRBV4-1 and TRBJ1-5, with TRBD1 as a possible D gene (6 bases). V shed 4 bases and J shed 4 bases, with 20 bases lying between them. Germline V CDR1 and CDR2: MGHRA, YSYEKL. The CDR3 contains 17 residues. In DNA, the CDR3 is TGCGCCAGCAGCCTGCGAACAGGGAACCTTAGGAATCAGCCCCAGCATTTT. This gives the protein CASSLRTGNLRNQPQHF.

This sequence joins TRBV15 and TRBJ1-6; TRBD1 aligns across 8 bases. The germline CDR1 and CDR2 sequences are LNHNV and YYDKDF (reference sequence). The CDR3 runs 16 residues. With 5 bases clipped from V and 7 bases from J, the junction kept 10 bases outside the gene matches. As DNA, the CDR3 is TGTGCCACCAGCGCTGACAGGGGCTTAGGGAATTCACCCCTCCACTTT. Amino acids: CATSADRGLGNSPLHF.